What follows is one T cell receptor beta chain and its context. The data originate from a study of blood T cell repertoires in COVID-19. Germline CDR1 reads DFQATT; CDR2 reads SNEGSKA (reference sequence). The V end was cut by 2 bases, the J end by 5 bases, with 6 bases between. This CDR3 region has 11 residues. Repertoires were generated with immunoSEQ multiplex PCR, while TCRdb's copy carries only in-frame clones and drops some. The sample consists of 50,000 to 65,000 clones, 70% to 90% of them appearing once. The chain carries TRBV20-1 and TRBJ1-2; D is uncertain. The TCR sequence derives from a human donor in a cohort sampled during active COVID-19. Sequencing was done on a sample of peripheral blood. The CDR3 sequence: CSARSVYGYTF. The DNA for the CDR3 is TGCAGTGCTAGATCCGTTTATGGCTACACCTTC.